This T cell receptor beta chain is drawn from a study of blood T cell repertoires in COVID-19. This clone showed up just a few times. Profiling relied on immunoSEQ multiplex PCR, and the TCRdb table lists in-frame clones only, not all of them. The table lists 200,000 to 250,000 clones, roughly four fifths of them singletons, with about 12% in the top ten. This CDR3 spans 15 amino acids. V was pared by 5 bases and J by 4 bases, with 5 bases of the junction left unmatched. Germline V lookup: CDR1 MNHNY, CDR2 SVGAGI (reference sequence). The sample taken for sequencing was peripheral blood. This TCR derives from a woman aged 40 to 50 with acute or convalescent COVID-19. The gene calls are TRBV6-6 and TRBJ2-1, with 10 bases aligning to TRBD2. For the CDR3, the DNA is TGTGCCAGCAGTAAAGGACTAGCGGTTTACAATGAGCAGTTCTTC. Its protein product is CASSKGLAVYNEQFF.